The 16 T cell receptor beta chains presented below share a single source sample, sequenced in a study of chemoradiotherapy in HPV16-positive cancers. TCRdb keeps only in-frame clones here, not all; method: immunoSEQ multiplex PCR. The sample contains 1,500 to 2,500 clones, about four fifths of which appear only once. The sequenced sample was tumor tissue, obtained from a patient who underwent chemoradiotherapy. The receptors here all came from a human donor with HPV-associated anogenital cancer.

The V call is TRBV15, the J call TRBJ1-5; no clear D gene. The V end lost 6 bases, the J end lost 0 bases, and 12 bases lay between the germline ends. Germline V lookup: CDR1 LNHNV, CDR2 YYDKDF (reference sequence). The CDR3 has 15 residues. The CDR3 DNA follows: TGTGCCACCAGTTTCAACCTTTATAGCAATCAGCCCCAGCATTTT. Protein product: CATSFNLYSNQPQHF.

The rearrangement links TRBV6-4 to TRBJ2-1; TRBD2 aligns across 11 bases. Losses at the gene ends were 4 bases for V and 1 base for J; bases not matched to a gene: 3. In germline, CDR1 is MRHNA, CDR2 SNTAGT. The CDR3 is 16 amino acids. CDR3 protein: CASSVAGGGSYNEQFF. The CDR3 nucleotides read TGTGCCAGCAGTGTAGCGGGGGGGGGATCCTACAATGAGCAGTTCTTC.

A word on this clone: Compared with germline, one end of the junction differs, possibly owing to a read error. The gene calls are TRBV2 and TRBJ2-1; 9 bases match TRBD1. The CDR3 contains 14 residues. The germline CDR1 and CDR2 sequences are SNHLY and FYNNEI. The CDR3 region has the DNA TGTGCCAGCAGGCAACAGGGGGCGTCGTATGAACAGTTCTTC. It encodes CASRQQGASYEQFF.

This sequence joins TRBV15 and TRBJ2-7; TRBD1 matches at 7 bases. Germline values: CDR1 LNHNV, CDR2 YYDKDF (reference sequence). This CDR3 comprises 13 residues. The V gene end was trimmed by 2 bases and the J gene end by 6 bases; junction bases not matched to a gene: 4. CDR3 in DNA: TGTGCCACCAGCAGACAGGACAGGAGCGAGCAGTACTTC. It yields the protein CATSRQDRSEQYF.

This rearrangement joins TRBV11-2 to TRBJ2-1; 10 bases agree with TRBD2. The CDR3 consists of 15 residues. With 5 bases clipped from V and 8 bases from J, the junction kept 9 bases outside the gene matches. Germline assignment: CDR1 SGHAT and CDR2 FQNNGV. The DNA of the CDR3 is TGTGCCAGCAGCGCCGGACTAGCGGAGGTCGATGAGCAGTTCTTC. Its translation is CASSAGLAEVDEQFF. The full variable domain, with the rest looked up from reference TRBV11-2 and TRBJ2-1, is EAGVAQSPRYKIIEKRQSVAFWCNPISGHATLYWYQQILGQGPKLLIQFQNNGVVDDSQLPKDRFSAERLKGVDSTLKIQPAKLEDSAVYLCASSAGLAEVDEQFFGPGTRLTVL.

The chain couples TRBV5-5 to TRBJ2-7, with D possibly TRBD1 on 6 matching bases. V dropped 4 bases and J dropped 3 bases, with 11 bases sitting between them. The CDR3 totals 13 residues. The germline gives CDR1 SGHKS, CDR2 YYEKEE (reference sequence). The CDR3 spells CASSPDRGYEQYF. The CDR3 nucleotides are TGTGCCAGCAGCCCGGACAGAGGCTACGAGCAGTACTTC.

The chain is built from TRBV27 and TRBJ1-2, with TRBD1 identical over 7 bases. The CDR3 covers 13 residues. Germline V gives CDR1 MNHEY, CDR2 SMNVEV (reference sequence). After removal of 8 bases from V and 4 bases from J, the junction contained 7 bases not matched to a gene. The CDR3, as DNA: TGTGCCAGCGCCAACAGGGGAATCTATGGCTACACCTTC. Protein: CASANRGIYGYTF.

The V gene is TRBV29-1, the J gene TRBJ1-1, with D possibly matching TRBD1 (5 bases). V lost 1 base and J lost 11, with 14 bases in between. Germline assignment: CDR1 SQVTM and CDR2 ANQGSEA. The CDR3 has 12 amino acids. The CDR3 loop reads CSVEVGDTGAFF. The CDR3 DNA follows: TGCAGCGTTGAAGTGGGGGATACTGGGGCTTTCTTT.

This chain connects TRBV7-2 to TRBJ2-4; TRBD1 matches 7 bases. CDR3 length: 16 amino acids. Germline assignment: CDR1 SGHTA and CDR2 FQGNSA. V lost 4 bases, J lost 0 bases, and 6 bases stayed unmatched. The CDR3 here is CASSSSGTVAKNIQYF. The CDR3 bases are TGTGCCAGCAGCTCGTCTGGGACAGTAGCCAAAAACATTCAGTACTTC.

The CDR3 loop is CASSRDLLLSNTEAFF. The CDR3 DNA reads as TGTGCCAGCAGCCGTGACCTCCTCCTTTCGAACACTGAAGCTTTCTTT. The chain links TRBV5-4 to TRBJ1-1; D gene uncertain. The germline gives CDR1 SGHNT, CDR2 YYREEE (reference sequence). Trimming took off 4 bases at V and 1 base at J, with 17 bases between the two ends. This CDR3 is built from 16 residues.

The CDR3 nucleotides read TGTGCCAGCAGCCCCCGGACAGGGAACAATCAGCCCCAGCATTTT. It specifies CASSPRTGNNQPQHF. V and J are TRBV7-8 and TRBJ1-5, with TRBD1 matching over 8 bases. Per the germline V gene, CDR1 is SGHVS and CDR2 is FQNEAQ. V was pared by 5 bases and J by 3 bases, with 6 bases of the junction left unmatched. The CDR3 covers 15 residues.

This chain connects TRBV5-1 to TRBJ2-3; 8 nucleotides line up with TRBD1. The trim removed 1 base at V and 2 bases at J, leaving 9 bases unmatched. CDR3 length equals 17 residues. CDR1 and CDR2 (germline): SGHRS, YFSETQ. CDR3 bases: TGCGCCAGCAGCTTGAGGGGGCAGGGGGCCCCCACAGATACGCAGTATTTT. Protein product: CASSLRGQGAPTDTQYF.

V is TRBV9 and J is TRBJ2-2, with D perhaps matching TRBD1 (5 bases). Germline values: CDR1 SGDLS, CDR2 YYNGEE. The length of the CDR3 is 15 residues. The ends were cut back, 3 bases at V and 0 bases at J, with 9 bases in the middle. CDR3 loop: CASSGQGANTGELFF. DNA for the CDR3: TGTGCCAGCAGCGGGCAGGGCGCGAACACCGGGGAGCTGTTTTTT.

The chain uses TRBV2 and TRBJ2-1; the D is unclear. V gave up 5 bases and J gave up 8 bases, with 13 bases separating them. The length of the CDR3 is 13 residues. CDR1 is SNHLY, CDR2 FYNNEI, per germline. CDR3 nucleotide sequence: TGTGCCAGCAGTCCTTCGGACCTGGATGAGCAGTTCTTC. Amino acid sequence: CASSPSDLDEQFF.

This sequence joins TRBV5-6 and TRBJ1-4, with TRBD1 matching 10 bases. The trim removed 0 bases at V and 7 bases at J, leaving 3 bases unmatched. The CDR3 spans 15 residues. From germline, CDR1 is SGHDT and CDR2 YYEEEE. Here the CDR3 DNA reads TGTGCCAGCAGCTTGGGGACAGGGGGTGTTGAAAAACTGTTTTTT. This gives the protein CASSLGTGGVEKLFF.

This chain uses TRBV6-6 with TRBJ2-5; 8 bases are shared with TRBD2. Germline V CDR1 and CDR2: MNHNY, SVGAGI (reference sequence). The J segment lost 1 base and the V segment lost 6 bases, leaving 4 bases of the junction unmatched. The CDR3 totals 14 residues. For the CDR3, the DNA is TGTGCCAGCAGGGCCACTAGCGGCCAAGAGACCCAGTACTTC. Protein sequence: CASRATSGQETQYF.